This passage covers 11 T cell receptor beta chains from one sample sequenced in a study of T-cell memory formation after mild COVID-19. TCRdb re-analysed the 5' RACE reads in MiXCR, keeping a single row per CDR3 protein. Among about 360,000 distinct CDR3 sequences listed, over 10% were seen once. The sequencing input was PBMCs or a T cell subset sorted from them (not recorded which). The source is a young man who had mild COVID-19 (a few samples of this study predate the infection). Cell type and time point are not known.

The rearrangement uses TRBV6-5 and TRBJ1-1; no clear D gene. Germline V CDR1 and CDR2: MNHEY, SVGAGI. The CDR3 has 14 residues. V gave up 3 bases and J gave up 1 base, with 9 bases separating them. Here the CDR3 reads CASSYDGPNTEAFF. The CDR3, as DNA: TGTGCCAGCAGTTATGATGGGCCGAACACTGAAGCTTTCTTT.

J is TRBJ2-1 and V is TRBV7-2, with 7 positions matching TRBD1. Germline-derived CDR1 and CDR2 are SGHTA and FQGNSA. Trimming cost V 1 base and J 6 bases; bases outside gene matches: 9. There are 16 residues in the CDR3. CDR3 coding DNA: TGTGCCAGCAGCTTAGGCCTCCGGGACAGCCTCAATGAGCAGTTCTTC. The encoded protein is CASSLGLRDSLNEQFF.

This clonotype was counted only a few times. The chain recombines TRBV6-6 with TRBJ1-2; TRBD1 agrees at 9 bases. V shed 4 bases, J shed 10 bases, and the junction held 13 bases outside the gene matches. Germline lookup yields CDR1 MNHNY and CDR2 SVGAGI (reference sequence). The CDR3 is 15 residues long. For the CDR3, the DNA is TGTGCCAGCAGTTTTGCACGGGACAGGGATGGTCCCTACACCTTC. Protein: CASSFARDRDGPYTF.

At least ten counts were recorded for this clonotype. The J gene is TRBJ1-2, the V gene TRBV29-1; TRBD1 matches 7 bases. V was clipped by 7 bases and J by 0 bases; unmatched bases: 11. The CDR3 spans 15 residues. CDR1 is SQVTM and CDR2 is ANQGSEA in the germline V gene. The CDR3 nucleotides are TGCAGCGCCGAAGGGTTCAGGGGGGCTAACTATGGCTACACCTTC. Encoded protein: CSAEGFRGANYGYTF. The whole variable domain, remainder taken from reference TRBV29-1 and TRBJ1-2, is SAVISQKPSRDICQRGTSLTIQCQVDSQVTMMFWYRQQPGQSLTLIATANQGSEATYESGFVIDKFPISRPNLTFSTLTVSNMSPEDSSIYLCSAEGFRGANYGYTFGSGTRLTVV.

This clonotype was detected a few times. As DNA, the CDR3 is TGCAGCGTTGAAGGACAGCCTTGGGAGACCCAGTACTTC. It translates to CSVEGQPWETQYF. V gene TRBV29-1 combines with J gene TRBJ2-5; a possible D gene is TRBD1 (5 bases). The length of the CDR3 is 13 residues. Deletions cut 1 base from V and 5 bases from J, with 11 bases between. Per germline, CDR1 SQVTM and CDR2 ANQGSEA.

The chain is built from TRBV7-8 and TRBJ1-5; D not certain. This CDR3 comprises 17 residues. Trimming removed 5 bases from V and 4 bases from J, with 21 bases in between. Germline loops: CDR1 SGHVS, CDR2 FQNEAQ. The CDR3 nucleotides read TGTGCCAGCAGCCCGGGTCGGTCCAGAGGGTCAAATCAGCCCCAGCATTTT. It is translated as CASSPGRSRGSNQPQHF.

This clonotype was detected only a few times. A much larger clone differs by one base, so this may be a read error. This chain joins TRBV7-2 and TRBJ2-2, with D perhaps being TRBD1 or TRBD2 (5 bases each). CDR1 is SGHTA, CDR2 FQGNSA, per germline. V dropped 2 bases and J dropped 6 bases, with 7 bases sitting between them. The CDR3 covers 13 residues. The CDR3 is CASSLMGAGELFF. CDR3 sequence (DNA): TGTGCCAGCAGCTTAATGGGGGCCGGGGAGCTGTTTTTT.

This clonotype was seen a few times. The chain links TRBV7-2 to TRBJ1-2; 8 nucleotides agree with TRBD1. The ends lost 1 base at V and 4 bases at J; junction bases unmatched: 5. Germline loops: CDR1 SGHTA, CDR2 FQGNSA. The CDR3 contains 15 residues. CDR3 coding DNA: TGTGCCAGCAGCTTAGTCTCAGGGGGCACCTATGGCTACACCTTC. The encoded protein is CASSLVSGGTYGYTF.

The chain joins TRBV20-1 to TRBJ2-7; D is uncertain. Per the germline V gene, CDR1 is DFQATT and CDR2 is SNEGSKA (reference sequence). This CDR3 region has 12 residues. V dropped 5 bases and J dropped 2 bases, with 10 bases sitting between them. The CDR3 spells CSARQGPYEQYF. The CDR3 DNA reads as TGCAGTGCTCGGCAAGGGCCCTACGAGCAGTACTTC.

This clonotype showed up just a few times. The rearrangement links TRBV27 to TRBJ1-1; 8 nucleotides match TRBD1. Germline values: CDR1 MNHEY, CDR2 SMNVEV (reference sequence). Losses at the gene ends were 1 base for V and 2 bases for J; bases not matched to a gene: 3. CDR3 length equals 15 residues. The CDR3 spells CASSLFGTGNTEAFF. Written as DNA, the CDR3 is TGTGCCAGCAGTTTATTTGGGACAGGAAACACTGAAGCTTTCTTT.

This chain joins TRBV9 and TRBJ1-4; D uncertain. There are 15 residues in the CDR3. CDR1 and CDR2 from the germline V gene are SGDLS and YYNGEE. The ends were cut back, 5 bases at V and 0 bases at J, with 11 bases in the middle. CDR3 sequence (DNA): TGTGCCAGCAGTCCTTACAGTTCAACTAATGAAAAACTGTTTTTT. It specifies CASSPYSSTNEKLFF.